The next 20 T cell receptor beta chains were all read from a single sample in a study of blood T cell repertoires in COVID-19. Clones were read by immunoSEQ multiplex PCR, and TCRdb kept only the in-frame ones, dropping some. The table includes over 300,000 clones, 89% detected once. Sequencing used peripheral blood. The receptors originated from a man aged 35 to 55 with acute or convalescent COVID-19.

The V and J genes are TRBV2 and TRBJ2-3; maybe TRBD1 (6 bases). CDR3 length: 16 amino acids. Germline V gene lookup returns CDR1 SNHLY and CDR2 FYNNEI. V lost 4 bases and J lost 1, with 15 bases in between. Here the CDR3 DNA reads TGTGCCAGCAGTGGACAGGCGGAACGGCGCACAGATACGCAGTATTTT. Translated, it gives CASSGQAERRTDTQYF.

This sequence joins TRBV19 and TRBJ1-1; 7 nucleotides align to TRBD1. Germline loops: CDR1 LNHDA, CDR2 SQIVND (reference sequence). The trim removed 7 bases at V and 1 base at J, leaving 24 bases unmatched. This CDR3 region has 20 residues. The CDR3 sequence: CASTQRPSGRGVVGNTEAFF. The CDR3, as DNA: TGTGCCAGTACCCAACGGCCCTCTGGCAGGGGGGTGGTAGGGAACACTGAAGCTTTCTTT.

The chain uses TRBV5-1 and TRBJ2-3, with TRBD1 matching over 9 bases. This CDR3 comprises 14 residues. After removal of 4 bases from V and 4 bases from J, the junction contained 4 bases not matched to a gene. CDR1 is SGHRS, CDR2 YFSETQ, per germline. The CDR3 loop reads CASSPGQGSDTQYF. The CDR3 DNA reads TGCGCCAGCAGCCCCGGACAGGGGTCAGATACGCAGTATTTT.

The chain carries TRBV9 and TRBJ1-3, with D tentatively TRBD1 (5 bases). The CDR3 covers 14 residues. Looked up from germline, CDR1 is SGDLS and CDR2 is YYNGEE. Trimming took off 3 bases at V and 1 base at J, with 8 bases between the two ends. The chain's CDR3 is CASSADMSGNTIYF. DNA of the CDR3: TGTGCCAGCAGCGCGGACATGTCTGGAAACACCATATATTTT. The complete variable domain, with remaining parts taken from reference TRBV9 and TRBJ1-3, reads DSGVTQTPKHLITATGQRVTLRCSPRSGDLSVYWYQQSLDQGLQFLIQYYNGEERAKGNILERFSAQQFPDLHSELNLSSLELGDSALYFCASSADMSGNTIYFGEGSWLTVV.

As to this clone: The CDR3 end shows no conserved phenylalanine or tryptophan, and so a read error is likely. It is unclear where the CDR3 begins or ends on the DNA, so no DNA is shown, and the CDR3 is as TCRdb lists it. The CDR3 spells CASSPITGTGGAISL. This sequence joins TRBV7-2 and TRBJ2-7; TRBD1 is the table's D call and was not checked against the DNA. The CDR3 length is 15 residues, termini included. CDR1 is SGHTA, CDR2 FQGNSA, per germline.

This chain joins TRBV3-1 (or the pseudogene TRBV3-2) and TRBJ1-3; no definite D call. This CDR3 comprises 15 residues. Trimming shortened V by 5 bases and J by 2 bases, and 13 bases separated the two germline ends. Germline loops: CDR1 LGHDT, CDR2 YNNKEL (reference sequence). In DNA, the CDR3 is TGTGCCAGCAGCTGGCTCCGGGAGGCTGGAAACACCATATATTTT. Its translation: CASSWLREAGNTIYF.

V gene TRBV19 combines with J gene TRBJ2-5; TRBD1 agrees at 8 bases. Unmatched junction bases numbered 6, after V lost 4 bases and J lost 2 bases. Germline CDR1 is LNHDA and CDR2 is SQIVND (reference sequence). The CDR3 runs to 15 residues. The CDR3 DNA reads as TGTGCCAGTAGTACCGAGGGGACAGGACAAGAGACCCAGTACTTC. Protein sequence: CASSTEGTGQETQYF.

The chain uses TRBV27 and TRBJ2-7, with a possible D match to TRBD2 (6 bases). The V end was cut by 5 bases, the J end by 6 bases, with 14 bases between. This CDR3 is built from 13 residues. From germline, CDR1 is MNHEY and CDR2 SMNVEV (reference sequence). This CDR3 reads CASSPRREPEQYF. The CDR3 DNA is TGTGCCAGCAGTCCACGGAGGGAGCCCGAGCAGTACTTC.

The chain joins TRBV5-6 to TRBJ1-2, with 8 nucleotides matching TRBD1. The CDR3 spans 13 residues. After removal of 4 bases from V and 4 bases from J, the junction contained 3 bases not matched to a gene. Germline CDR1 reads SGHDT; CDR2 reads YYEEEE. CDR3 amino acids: CASSPGTGYGYTF. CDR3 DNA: TGTGCCAGCAGCCCTGGGACAGGCTATGGCTACACCTTC.

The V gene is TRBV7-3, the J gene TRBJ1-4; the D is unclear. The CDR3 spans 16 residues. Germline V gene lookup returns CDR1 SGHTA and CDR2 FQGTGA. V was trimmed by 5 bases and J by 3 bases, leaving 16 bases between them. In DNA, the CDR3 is TGTGCCAGCAGCCGCGATAATGGTCAGGCTAATGAAAAACTGTTTTTT. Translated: CASSRDNGQANEKLFF.

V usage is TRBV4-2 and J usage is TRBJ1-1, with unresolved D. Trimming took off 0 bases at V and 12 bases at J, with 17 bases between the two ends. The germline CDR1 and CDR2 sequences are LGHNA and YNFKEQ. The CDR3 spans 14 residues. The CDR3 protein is CASSQDPVGGKPFF. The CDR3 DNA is TGTGCCAGCAGCCAAGATCCCGTCGGAGGGAAACCTTTCTTT.

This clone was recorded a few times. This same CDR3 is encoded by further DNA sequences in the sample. The CDR3 is CASSPRQSSGNTIYF. The CDR3 DNA reads as TGTGCCAGCAGCCCCAGACAGAGCTCTGGAAACACCATATATTTT. The V gene is TRBV9, the J gene TRBJ1-3; a weak D match, TRBD1 (5 bases). Germline CDR1 reads SGDLS; CDR2 reads YYNGEE. The germline V and J ends were trimmed by 4 bases and 0 bases, with 11 bases remaining between them. The length of the CDR3 is 15 residues. The whole variable domain, remainder taken from reference TRBV9 and TRBJ1-3, is DSGVTQTPKHLITATGQRVTLRCSPRSGDLSVYWYQQSLDQGLQFLIQYYNGEERAKGNILERFSAQQFPDLHSELNLSSLELGDSALYFCASSPRQSSGNTIYFGEGSWLTVV.

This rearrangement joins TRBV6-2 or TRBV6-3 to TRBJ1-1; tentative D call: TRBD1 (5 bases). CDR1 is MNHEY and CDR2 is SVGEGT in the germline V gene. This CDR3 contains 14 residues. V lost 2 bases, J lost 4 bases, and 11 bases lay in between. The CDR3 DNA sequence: TGTGCCAGCAGTTACGTGGGAAGGGGCACTGAAGCTTTCTTT. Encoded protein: CASSYVGRGTEAFF.

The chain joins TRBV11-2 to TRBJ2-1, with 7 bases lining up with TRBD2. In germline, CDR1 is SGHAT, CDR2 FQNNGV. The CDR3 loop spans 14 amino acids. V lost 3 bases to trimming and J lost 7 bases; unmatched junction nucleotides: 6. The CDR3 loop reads CASSLLGGRNEQFF. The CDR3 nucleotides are TGTGCCAGCAGCTTGTTAGGCGGGAGAAATGAGCAGTTCTTC.

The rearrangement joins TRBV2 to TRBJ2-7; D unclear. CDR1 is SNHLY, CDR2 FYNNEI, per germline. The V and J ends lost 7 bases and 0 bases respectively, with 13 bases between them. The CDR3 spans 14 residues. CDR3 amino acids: CASTLRLSSYEQYF. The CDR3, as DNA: TGTGCCAGCACTCTGAGGCTAAGCTCCTACGAGCAGTACTTC.

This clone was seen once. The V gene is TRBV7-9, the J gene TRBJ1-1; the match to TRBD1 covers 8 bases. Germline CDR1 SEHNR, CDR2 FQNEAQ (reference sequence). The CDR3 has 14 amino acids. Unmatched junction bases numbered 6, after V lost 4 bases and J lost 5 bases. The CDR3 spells CASSSGQGETEAFF. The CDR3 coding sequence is TGTGCCAGCAGCTCCGGACAGGGAGAAACTGAAGCTTTCTTT.

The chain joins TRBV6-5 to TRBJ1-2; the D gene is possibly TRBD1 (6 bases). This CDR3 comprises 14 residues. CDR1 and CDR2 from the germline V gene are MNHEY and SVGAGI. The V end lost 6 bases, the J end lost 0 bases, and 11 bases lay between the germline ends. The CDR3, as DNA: TGTGCCAGCAGGGGGGCCGGATCTAACTATGGCTACACCTTC. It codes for CASRGAGSNYGYTF.

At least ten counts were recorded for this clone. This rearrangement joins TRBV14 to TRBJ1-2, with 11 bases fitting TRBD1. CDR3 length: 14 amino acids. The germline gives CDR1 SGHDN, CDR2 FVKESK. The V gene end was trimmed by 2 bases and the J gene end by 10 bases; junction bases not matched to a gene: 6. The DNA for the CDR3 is TGTGCCAGCAGCCAACTACGGACAGGGGGCGACTACACCTTC. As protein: CASSQLRTGGDYTF.

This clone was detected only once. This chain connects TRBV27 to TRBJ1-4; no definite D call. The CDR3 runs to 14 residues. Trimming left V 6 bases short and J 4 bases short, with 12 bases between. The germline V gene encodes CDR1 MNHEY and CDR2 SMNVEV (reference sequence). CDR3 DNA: TGTGCCAGCAGGTCCAACGGTATTAATGAAAAACTGTTTTTT. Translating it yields CASRSNGINEKLFF.

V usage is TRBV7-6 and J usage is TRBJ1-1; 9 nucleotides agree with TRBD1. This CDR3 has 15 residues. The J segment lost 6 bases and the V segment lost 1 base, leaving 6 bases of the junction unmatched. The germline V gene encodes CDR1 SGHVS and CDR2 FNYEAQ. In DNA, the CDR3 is TGTGCCAGCAGCTTAGACAGGGGGCGCGGCGCTGAAGCTTTCTTT. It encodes CASSLDRGRGAEAFF.